Listed here are 5 T cell receptor beta chains from one sample, sequenced in a study of neurological immune-mediated disorders. TCRdb analysed the 5' RACE reads with MiXCR anew, one entry per CDR3 protein. The sample holds roughly 44,000 distinct CDR3 sequences, about 6% seen once. Sequenced input: CD4+ T cells from blood. These receptors all stem from a woman aged 40 to 50 in good health.

The table lists this clonotype with many counts. The gene calls are TRBV11-2 and TRBJ2-5; D is possibly TRBD1 (6 bases). The germline V gene has CDR1 SGHAT and CDR2 FQNNGV. This CDR3 is 15 amino acids long. V was shortened by 0 bases and J by 6 bases, with 14 bases between the two germline ends. For the CDR3, the DNA is TGTGCCAGCAGCTTAGAGGGCGGCAGGGGTCAGACCCAGTACTTC. Protein: CASSLEGGRGQTQYF.

The sample holds many counts of this clonotype. The CDR3 is CSATQGGPLHF. In DNA form, the CDR3 reads TGCAGTGCTACTCAAGGGGGACCCCTCCACTTT. The chain links TRBV20-1 to TRBJ1-6, with TRBD1 as a possible D gene (6 bases). The length of the CDR3 is 11 residues. V lost 4 bases and J lost 12, with 10 bases in between. Germline CDR1 is DFQATT and CDR2 is SNEGSKA (reference sequence).

This clonotype has at least ten counts. The V and J genes are TRBV27 and TRBJ1-4; TRBD1 agrees at 9 bases. Germline V gene sequence: CDR1 MNHEY, CDR2 SMNVEV (reference sequence). This CDR3 contains 13 residues. The V segment lost 2 bases and the J segment 11 bases; nucleotides outside the gene matches: 3. The CDR3 DNA sequence: TGTGCCAGCAGTTTAACAGGGGGCAGGAAACTGTTTTTT. Translating gives CASSLTGGRKLFF.

This clonotype was counted ten times or more. The chain employs TRBV20-1 and TRBJ1-1, with a possible D match to TRBD1 (6 bases). Looked up from germline, CDR1 is DFQATT and CDR2 is SNEGSKA (reference sequence). Trimming pared 6 bases from V and 1 base from J, leaving 18 bases between. CDR3 size: 15 residues. The CDR3 sequence is CSASSLRGGNTEAFF. The CDR3 DNA reads as TGCAGTGCGTCCAGCCTTAGGGGGGGGAACACTGAAGCTTTCTTT.

In its sample, this clonotype was seen many times. This chain links TRBV20-1 with TRBJ2-1; D perhaps matches TRBD2 (5 bases). The germline V gene encodes CDR1 DFQATT and CDR2 SNEGSKA (reference sequence). This CDR3 contains 15 residues. V was trimmed by 6 bases and J by 4 bases, leaving 19 bases between them. For the CDR3, the DNA is TGCAGTGCCCCTCCGCCAGCGGCCCTGTACAATGAGCAGTTCTTC. Its translation: CSAPPPAALYNEQFF.